These 19 T cell receptor beta chains share one sample of origin, sequenced in a study of T cells in Graves' hyperthyroidism and ophthalmopathy. Regions amplified from RNA transcripts were the TCR beta CDR3 regions. The primer set for the first-round RT-PCR of the TCR CDR3 was HTBI. TCRdb reanalysed the multiplex PCR reads using MiXCR and keeps one entry per CDR3 protein. The sample contains about 480,000 distinct CDR3 sequences, 14% of which appear only once. Sequenced sample: blood. The receptor set was obtained from a woman in her late teens or twenties with Graves' hyperthyroidism.

This clonotype occurred many times. This sequence joins TRBV24-1 and TRBJ2-2; D possibly corresponds to TRBD2 (5 bases). Germline-derived CDR1 and CDR2 are KGHDR and SFDVKD. The CDR3 sequence is 15 residues long. The V gene lost 3 bases and the J gene lost 3 bases, with 10 bases spanning the gap. The DNA of the CDR3 is TGTGCCACCAGTGATCTAGCCCTGGACACCGGGGAGCTGTTTTTT. It encodes CATSDLALDTGELFF.

This clonotype turned up a few times. CDR3 sequence reads: CASSYLTGFQETQYF. The CDR3 DNA is TGTGCCAGCAGTTACTTGACAGGTTTCCAAGAGACCCAGTACTTC. This chain links TRBV6-5 with TRBJ2-5; D possibly corresponds to TRBD1 (6 bases). Germline lookup yields CDR1 MNHEY and CDR2 SVGAGI. There are 15 residues in the CDR3. The ends were cut back, 1 base at V and 1 base at J, with 10 bases in the middle.

This clonotype was observed at least ten times. The genes are TRBV27 and TRBJ2-1; 8 positions match TRBD1. The germline gives CDR1 MNHEY, CDR2 SMNVEV (reference sequence). CDR3 length equals 16 residues. The trim removed 6 bases at V and 7 bases at J, leaving 14 bases unmatched. The CDR3 bases are TGTGCCAGCAGCAGACCCCTCGGACAGGGTAGGAATGAGCAGTTCTTC. Translating gives CASSRPLGQGRNEQFF.

This clonotype has a count of ten or more. The V and J genes are TRBV20-1 and TRBJ2-7, with 9 bases lining up with TRBD1. V shed 6 bases, J shed 4 bases, and the junction held 7 bases outside the gene matches. CDR1 DFQATT and CDR2 SNEGSKA come from the germline V gene (reference sequence). The CDR3 totals 13 residues. This CDR3 reads CSAEGTGSYEQYV. In DNA form, the CDR3 reads TGCAGTGCCGAAGGGACAGGGTCGTACGAGCAGTACGTC.

This clonotype was counted at least ten times. The gene calls are TRBV13 and TRBJ1-2; 8 bases fit TRBD1. The CDR3 is 15 residues long. The V and J ends lost 5 bases and 3 bases, in that order; junction bases with no gene match: 8. Germline loops: CDR1 PRHDT, CDR2 FYEKMQ (reference sequence). The CDR3 reads CASSPTTGAHYGYTF. In DNA form, the CDR3 reads TGTGCCAGCAGCCCCACGACAGGGGCCCACTATGGCTACACCTTC.

This clonotype has ten or more counts. The rearrangement uses TRBV30 and TRBJ1-6; tentatively, D is TRBD1 (5 bases). Per the germline V gene, CDR1 is GTSNPN and CDR2 is SVGIG (reference sequence). The CDR3 length is 15 residues. V was trimmed by 2 bases and J by 10 bases, leaving 18 bases between them. The CDR3 coding sequence is TGTGCCTGGAGTCAGATCCGGGACCCAAAGTCACCCCTCCACTTT. Residues: CAWSQIRDPKSPLHF.

The J gene is TRBJ2-5, the V gene TRBV5-1, with D perhaps TRBD1 (6 bases). The CDR3 has 15 residues. The V end was cut by 7 bases, the J end by 1 base, with 17 bases between. The germline gives CDR1 SGHRS, CDR2 YFSETQ. The chain's CDR3 is CASVLGVGGQETQYF. Written as DNA, the CDR3 is TGCGCCAGCGTCCTTGGAGTAGGGGGCCAAGAGACCCAGTACTTC.

Ten or more counts support this clonotype. The junction departs from germline at one end; a sequencing error may be responsible. The gene calls are TRBV7-7 and TRBJ2-1; TRBD1 might be the D (6 bases). The CDR3 is made up of 12 amino acids. Germline CDR1 is SSHAT and CDR2 is FNYEAQ (reference sequence). The CDR3 DNA reads TGTGCTAGCAGCTCGGACAGTAGCGAGCTGTTCTTC. Its protein is CASSSDSSELFF.

This clonotype was found many times. This chain connects TRBV7-8 to TRBJ2-3; 7 positions match TRBD2. Trimming cost V 3 bases and J 2 bases; bases outside gene matches: 2. Germline lookup yields CDR1 SGHVS and CDR2 FQNEAQ. The CDR3 sequence is 14 residues long. CDR3 amino acids: CASSFGTNTDTQYF. The CDR3 DNA reads as TGTGCCAGCAGCTTCGGGACTAACACAGATACGCAGTATTTT.

The chain uses TRBV7-9 and TRBJ2-3, with 9 bases matching TRBD2. V shed 6 bases and J 4 bases; nucleotides not matched to a gene: 11. The CDR3 covers 16 residues. Germline V gene lookup returns CDR1 SEHNR and CDR2 FQNEAQ (reference sequence). The CDR3 nucleotides read TGTGCCAGCAGTTCAGCAAGCGGGAGGTTCTCAGATACGCAGTATTTT. It yields the protein CASSSASGRFSDTQYF.

This clonotype was detected ten times or more. The chain is built from TRBV28 and TRBJ1-2; 7 nucleotides line up with TRBD1. Trimming cost V 4 bases and J 4 bases; bases outside gene matches: 3. CDR1 is MDHEN, CDR2 SYDVKM, per germline. The CDR3 is 13 residues long. CDR3 sequence: CASSSGQVYGYTF. The CDR3 coding sequence is TGTGCCAGCAGTTCCGGACAGGTCTATGGCTACACCTTC.

Only a few counts were recorded for this clonotype. This rearrangement joins TRBV5-1 to TRBJ2-3; 8 bases line up with TRBD1. This CDR3 comprises 16 residues. With V trimmed by 0 bases and J by 5 bases, 8 bases remained unmatched. Germline CDR1 reads SGHRS; CDR2 reads YFSETQ. In nucleotides, the CDR3 is TGCGCCAGCAGCTTGGGAGGCAGGGGGCGTGTAGATACGCAGTATTTT. Translated: CASSLGGRGRVDTQYF.

This clonotype turned up a few times. The V call is TRBV10-3, the J call TRBJ1-1, with D unresolved. The CDR3 spans 13 residues. Per germline, CDR1 ENHRY and CDR2 SYGVKD. The V end was cut by 6 bases, the J end by 7 bases, with 15 bases between. CDR3 DNA: TGTGCCATCAGCGAGCCCGGGCCCTTTGAAGCTTTCTTT. It translates to CAISEPGPFEAFF.

At least ten counts were recorded for this clonotype. This chain connects TRBV7-3 to TRBJ2-3; a possible D gene is TRBD2 (6 bases). The CDR3 consists of 15 residues. CDR1 is SGHTA, CDR2 FQGTGA, per germline. V lost 5 bases and J lost 3, with 15 bases in between. CDR3 DNA sequence: TGTGCCAGCAGCACTTCTACACGGGGGACAGATACGCAGTATTTT. Translated, it gives CASSTSTRGTDTQYF.

The J gene is TRBJ2-1, the V gene TRBV6-1; 13 bases align to TRBD2. V shed 3 bases, J shed 3 bases, and the junction held 5 bases outside the gene matches. The CDR3 has 17 amino acids. Per the germline V gene, CDR1 is MNHNS and CDR2 is SASEGT. CDR3 nucleotides: TGTGCCAGCAGTGAGCTCGGGACTAGCGGGAACTACAATGAGCAGTTCTTC. Translated, it gives CASSELGTSGNYNEQFF.

This clonotype came up many times. The rearrangement joins TRBV12-3 or TRBV12-4 to TRBJ1-2, with a possible D match to TRBD1 (5 bases). The CDR3 has 14 residues. Trimming removed 2 bases from V and 0 bases from J, with 7 bases in between. Here the CDR3 reads CASSLWGANYGYTF. For the CDR3, the DNA is TGTGCCAGCAGTTTATGGGGGGCTAACTATGGCTACACCTTC.

The chain has TRBV9 and TRBJ2-1; 8 bases match TRBD2. Germline V lookup: CDR1 SGDLS, CDR2 YYNGEE. The CDR3 is 13 amino acids. J gave up 8 bases and V 4 bases, and 5 bases lay outside the gene matches. CDR3 protein: CASSSGTRHEQFF. The CDR3 DNA reads TGTGCCAGCAGCTCCGGGACTAGACATGAGCAGTTCTTC. The variable domain in full, completed from reference TRBV9 and TRBJ2-1, reads DSGVTQTPKHLITATGQRVTLRCSPRSGDLSVYWYQQSLDQGLQFLIQYYNGEERAKGNILERFSAQQFPDLHSELNLSSLELGDSALYFCASSSGTRHEQFFGPGTRLTVL.

This clonotype showed up just a few times. The genes are TRBV5-1 and TRBJ2-1, with D maybe TRBD2 (6 bases). Trimming stripped 7 bases from V and 3 bases from J, with 11 bases between. Germline CDR1 is SGHRS and CDR2 is YFSETQ. This CDR3 contains 13 residues. For the CDR3, the DNA is TGCGCCAGCTCCGGGGGATTCTACAATGAGCAGTTCTTC. Amino acid sequence: CASSGGFYNEQFF.

This clonotype was recorded a few times. The CDR3 nucleotides are TGCGCCAGCAGCCAGGTAGGAGCTAGCGGGAACTACGAGCAGTACTTC. Protein product: CASSQVGASGNYEQYF. The chain joins TRBV4-1 to TRBJ2-7; 9 positions agree with TRBD2. The CDR3 consists of 16 residues. V was clipped by 3 bases and J by 3 bases; unmatched bases: 9. The V gene's germline CDR1 is MGHRA and CDR2 YSYEKL.